These 31 T cell receptor beta chains were all obtained from the same sample, sequenced in a study of PD-L1 blockade in urothelial cancer. Clones were read by immunoSEQ multiplex PCR, and TCRdb kept only the in-frame ones, dropping some. This sample has about 37,000 clones; roughly four fifths occur once, and the top ten carry roughly 18%. The sequencing used PBMCs, collected around atezolizumab (anti-PD-L1) treatment. These receptor sequences come from a man aged 60-69 years with urothelial cancer.

The chain recombines TRBV2 with TRBJ2-6, with a weak D call TRBD1 (5 bases). Between the trimmed V and J ends, which lost 2 bases and 4 bases, there was a span of 15 bases. The germline gives CDR1 SNHLY, CDR2 FYNNEI. The CDR3 is made up of 17 amino acids. The CDR3 protein is CASSEYRTLWGANVLTF. CDR3 bases: TGTGCCAGCAGTGAATACAGGACCCTCTGGGGGGCCAACGTCCTGACTTTC. Looking up the rest from reference TRBV2 and TRBJ2-6 gives the full variable domain: EPEVTQTPSHQVTQMGQEVILRCVPISNHLYFYWYRQILGQKVEFLVSFYNNEISEKSEIFDDQFSVERPDGSNFTLKIRSTKLEDSAMYFCASSEYRTLWGANVLTFGAGSRLTVL.

J is TRBJ1-6 and V is TRBV7-8; 11 nucleotides align to TRBD1. The CDR3 consists of 17 residues. The germline CDR1 and CDR2 sequences are SGHVS and FQNEAQ. The ends lost 1 base at V and 8 bases at J; junction bases unmatched: 7. CDR3 DNA: TGTGCCAGCAGCTTAGAAACAGTGGGACAGGGGGATTCACCCCTCCACTTT. Its protein is CASSLETVGQGDSPLHF.

This clone has just one count. J is TRBJ2-5 and V is TRBV7-6; D might be TRBD2 (6 bases). Germline V lookup: CDR1 SGHVS, CDR2 FNYEAQ. The CDR3 contains 15 residues. V lost 2 bases and J lost 1, with 11 bases in between. Here the CDR3 reads CASSLQAGFQETQYF. The CDR3 nucleotides are TGTGCCAGCAGCTTACAAGCGGGTTTCCAAGAGACCCAGTACTTC.

The chain combines TRBV10-3 with TRBJ1-3; a possible D gene is TRBD1 (5 bases). The CDR3 is made up of 17 amino acids. V was trimmed by 4 bases and J by 0 bases, leaving 16 bases between them. Germline V lookup: CDR1 ENHRY, CDR2 SYGVKD. CDR3 residues: CAISVSGDPGSGNTIYF. CDR3 in DNA: TGTGCCATCAGTGTCTCGGGGGACCCGGGCTCTGGAAACACCATATATTTT.

The chain employs TRBV7-3 and TRBJ2-5, with 7 bases identical to TRBD2. V lost 2 bases and J lost 4; bases outside the gene matches: 7. Germline V gene data show CDR1 as SGHTA and CDR2 as FQGTGA. CDR3 length equals 15 residues. In DNA form, the CDR3 reads TGTGCCAGCAGCTTAGCAGACGGGGAGGGAGAGACCCAGTACTTC. This translates into CASSLADGEGETQYF.

V gene TRBV30 combines with J gene TRBJ2-5, with D hard to call. The germline V gene encodes CDR1 GTSNPN and CDR2 SVGIG (reference sequence). The CDR3 totals 12 residues. The germline V and J ends were trimmed by 2 bases and 5 bases, with 9 bases remaining between them. The CDR3 loop is CAWSPRVETQYF. The CDR3 DNA reads as TGTGCCTGGAGTCCCCGGGTGGAGACCCAGTACTTC.

The V gene is TRBV5-6, the J gene TRBJ2-1, with 7 bases identical to TRBD2. Per germline, CDR1 SGHDT and CDR2 YYEEEE. V shed 5 bases, J shed 2 bases, and the junction held 1 base outside the gene matches. The CDR3 is 13 residues long. CDR3 residues: CASRGRAYNEQFF. CDR3 DNA sequence: TGTGCCAGCAGAGGGAGGGCCTACAATGAGCAGTTCTTC.

V gene TRBV2 combines with J gene TRBJ1-2; D uncertain. The CDR3 has 12 amino acids. V lost 6 bases and J lost 4, with 9 bases in between. Germline V gene lookup returns CDR1 SNHLY and CDR2 FYNNEI. The CDR3 DNA reads as TGTGCCAGCAGCGCAGGCATCTATGGCTACACCTTC. It is translated as CASSAGIYGYTF.

The chain couples TRBV11-3 to TRBJ2-5; D is perhaps TRBD1 (6 bases). Germline loops: CDR1 SGHNT, CDR2 YENEEA. The CDR3 totals 15 residues. V lost 1 base, J lost 5 bases, and 14 bases lay in between. CDR3 DNA: TGTGCCAGCAGCTTAGGGCTAGACAGGAGGGAGACCCAGTACTTC. This sequence encodes CASSLGLDRRETQYF. Together with reference TRBV11-3 and TRBJ2-5, the CDR3 gives the full variable domain: EAGVVQSPRYKIIEKKQPVAFWCNPISGHNTLYWYLQNLGQGPELLIRYENEEAVDDSQLPKDRFSAERLKGVDSTLKIQPAELGDSAVYLCASSLGLDRRETQYFGPGTRLLVL.

The chain is built from TRBV6-1 and TRBJ2-3; 9 bases agree with TRBD1. The CDR3 is 15 amino acids. Germline V gene lookup returns CDR1 MNHNS and CDR2 SASEGT. V trimming: 3 bases; J trimming: 1 base; junction bases outside the gene matches: 2. The CDR3 DNA reads TGTGCCAGCAGTGATTGGACAGGGGGCACAGATACGCAGTATTTT. It translates to CASSDWTGGTDTQYF.

This clone was seen a single time. The chain has TRBV28 and TRBJ2-3; 10 nucleotides line up with TRBD1. Trimming removed 4 bases from V and 3 bases from J; junction bases left unmatched: 7. Germline V gene data show CDR1 as MDHEN and CDR2 as SYDVKM. CDR3 length: 16 amino acids. The CDR3 region is CASSSRDRGRTDTQYF. The DNA of the CDR3 is TGTGCCAGCAGTTCCCGGGACAGGGGTAGGACAGATACGCAGTATTTT.

This clone is a singleton in its sample. V gene TRBV9 combines with J gene TRBJ2-7, with D perhaps TRBD2 (6 bases). There are 13 residues in the CDR3. The V gene's germline CDR1 is SGDLS and CDR2 YYNGEE. The V end was cut by 4 bases, the J end by 7 bases, with 15 bases between. CDR3 amino acids: CASSPNPGGEQYF. CDR3 nucleotides: TGTGCCAGCAGCCCCAACCCCGGGGGAGAGCAGTACTTC.

The chain joins TRBV27 to TRBJ1-2, with TRBD1 as a possible D gene (5 bases). The CDR3 is 15 residues long. V was pared by 0 bases and J by 6 bases, with 14 bases between. The germline CDR1 and CDR2 sequences are MNHEY and SMNVEV (reference sequence). The CDR3 DNA reads TGTGCCAGCAGTTTATCGAGTGTCAGGGTAGATGGCTACACCTTC. Protein: CASSLSSVRVDGYTF.

V usage is TRBV6-5 and J usage is TRBJ2-4; D may be TRBD2 (5 bases). Trimming removed 0 bases at V and 9 bases at J, with 18 bases between. Germline CDR1 and CDR2: MNHEY and SVGAGI. This CDR3 region has 16 residues. The CDR3 protein is CASSYSTRGQGGIQYF. The CDR3 nucleotides are TGTGCCAGCAGTTACTCGACGCGTGGGCAAGGAGGCATTCAGTACTTC.

The rearrangement links TRBV11-3 to TRBJ2-3; TRBD2 is a possible D gene (6 bases). The CDR3 consists of 16 residues. The germline gives CDR1 SGHNT, CDR2 YENEEA. Between the trimmed V and J ends, which lost 1 base and 1 base, there was a span of 12 bases. CDR3 loop: CASSLGSGGGTDTQYF. The CDR3 DNA reads as TGTGCCAGCAGCTTAGGATCGGGCGGGGGCACAGATACGCAGTATTTT.

This clone was detected once. The chain has TRBV28 and TRBJ2-7; TRBD1 agrees at 8 bases. The germline V gene encodes CDR1 MDHEN and CDR2 SYDVKM. The CDR3 runs to 13 residues. J gave up 5 bases and V 8 bases, and 8 bases lay outside the gene matches. The CDR3 is CASATGAPDEQYF. In DNA, the CDR3 is TGTGCCAGCGCGACAGGGGCACCCGACGAGCAGTACTTC. Full variable domain (missing parts from reference TRBV28 and TRBJ2-7): DVKVTQSSRYLVKRTGEKVFLECVQDMDHENMFWYRQDPGLGLRLIYFSYDVKMKEKGDIPEGYSVSREKKERFSLILESASTNQTSMYLCASATGAPDEQYFGPGTRLTVT.

The V gene is TRBV13, the J gene TRBJ2-6; 7 nucleotides line up with TRBD1. The length of the CDR3 is 17 residues. Trimming cost V 5 bases and J 0 bases; bases outside gene matches: 7. Per germline, CDR1 PRHDT and CDR2 FYEKMQ (reference sequence). In nucleotides, the CDR3 is TGTGCCAGCAGCCCCAAGGGACAGCCCTCTGGGGCCAACGTCCTGACTTTC. It yields the protein CASSPKGQPSGANVLTF.

The rearrangement uses TRBV7-9 and TRBJ2-1; D gene uncertain. V was clipped by 4 bases and J by 8 bases, with 15 bases between them. CDR1 SEHNR and CDR2 FQNEAQ come from the germline V gene (reference sequence). This CDR3 comprises 14 residues. The CDR3 coding sequence is TGTGCCAGCAGCTCCTTGTCGGTGCCCCATGAGCAGTTCTTC. Its protein product is CASSSLSVPHEQFF.

The V and J genes are TRBV4-1 and TRBJ2-7; 7 nucleotides line up with TRBD1. Germline V gene sequence: CDR1 MGHRA, CDR2 YSYEKL. This CDR3 spans 13 amino acids. Germline trimming cut 4 bases from V and 2 bases from J; bases unmatched to any gene: 2. CDR3 loop: CASSPGQTYEQYF. CDR3 bases: TGCGCCAGCAGCCCGGGACAGACCTACGAGCAGTACTTC.

V gene TRBV5-1 combines with J gene TRBJ2-3; TRBD2 agrees at 9 bases. Germline assignment: CDR1 SGHRS and CDR2 YFSETQ. J was trimmed by 3 bases and V by 4 bases; bases with no gene match: 9. This CDR3 contains 16 residues. CDR3 region: CASSRGRGGATDTQYF. The CDR3 region has the DNA TGCGCCAGCAGCCGCGGGAGGGGGGGGGCGACAGATACGCAGTATTTT.

The J gene is TRBJ2-1, the V gene TRBV6-5; tentative D call: TRBD2 (6 bases). The germline gives CDR1 MNHEY, CDR2 SVGAGI. The CDR3 is 10 residues long. The CDR3 here is CATGDNEQFF. The CDR3 DNA is TGTGCAACGGGAGACAATGAGCAGTTCTTC.

This chain joins TRBV29-1 and TRBJ1-2, with TRBD1 as a possible D gene (6 bases). The germline V and J ends were trimmed by 5 bases and 3 bases, with 13 bases remaining between them. Per germline, CDR1 SQVTM and CDR2 ANQGSEA. This CDR3 has 13 amino acids. The CDR3 region is CSVRDEGDYGYTF. CDR3 bases: TGCAGCGTTCGGGACGAGGGGGACTATGGCTACACCTTC.

V gene TRBV27 combines with J gene TRBJ2-3; no clear D gene. Germline V gene lookup returns CDR1 MNHEY and CDR2 SMNVEV (reference sequence). Trimming pared 3 bases from V and 0 bases from J, leaving 10 bases between. The CDR3 is 15 amino acids. The chain's CDR3 is CASSFRTPSTDTQYF. The CDR3 DNA reads as TGTGCCAGCAGTTTTCGCACTCCTAGCACAGATACGCAGTATTTT.

The V and J genes are TRBV2 and TRBJ2-6, with D perhaps matching TRBD1 (6 bases). Germline values: CDR1 SNHLY, CDR2 FYNNEI. This CDR3 has 15 residues. V lost 3 bases, J lost 1 base, and 7 bases lay in between. The CDR3 here is CASSDGQSGANVLTF. The DNA for the CDR3 is TGTGCCAGCAGTGATGGACAGTCTGGGGCCAACGTCCTGACTTTC.

The chain is built from TRBV27 and TRBJ1-2; D is undetermined. CDR3 length: 15 amino acids. Germline V CDR1 and CDR2: MNHEY, SMNVEV (reference sequence). Deletions cut 3 bases from V and 4 bases from J, with 15 bases between. As DNA, the CDR3 is TGTGCCAGCAGTTTGGAGGGCCTAGGTAGCTATGGCTACACCTTC. The encoded protein is CASSLEGLGSYGYTF.

The rearrangement joins TRBV27 to TRBJ1-6, with no clear D. The length of the CDR3 is 16 residues. Germline V gives CDR1 MNHEY, CDR2 SMNVEV (reference sequence). With 6 bases removed from V and 7 bases from J, the gap between germline ends came to 19 bases. The CDR3 region is CASSQFSLPMNSPLHF. DNA for the CDR3: TGTGCCAGCAGCCAGTTTAGCCTCCCCATGAATTCACCCCTCCACTTT.

The chain links TRBV28 to TRBJ2-7, with D possibly TRBD1 on 5 matching bases. With 7 bases removed from V and 5 bases from J, the gap between germline ends came to 18 bases. Germline V gene data show CDR1 as MDHEN and CDR2 as SYDVKM. The CDR3 length is 14 residues. The DNA for the CDR3 is TGTGCCAGCACGTTACAGGCGACGTTCGACGAGCAGTACTTC. Its protein product is CASTLQATFDEQYF.

This clone appeared a single time. This chain connects TRBV5-5 to TRBJ1-1; 7 nucleotides match TRBD1. Germline V CDR1 and CDR2: SGHKS, YYEKEE (reference sequence). The CDR3 totals 14 residues. The J segment lost 7 bases and the V segment lost 0 bases, leaving 6 bases of the junction unmatched. CDR3 DNA sequence: TGTGCCAGCAGCTTGGAGGGGGACAGCCTTGAAGCTTTCTTT. Protein sequence: CASSLEGDSLEAFF.

This clone appeared a single time. The gene calls are TRBV5-1 and TRBJ2-1, with D perhaps matching TRBD1 (5 bases). The CDR3 runs to 14 residues. V was trimmed by 0 bases and J by 7 bases, leaving 11 bases between them. The germline V gene has CDR1 SGHRS and CDR2 YFSETQ. CDR3 amino acids: CASSLVGRDNEQFF. CDR3 nucleotide sequence: TGCGCCAGCAGCTTGGTCGGCAGGGATAATGAGCAGTTCTTC.

The chain combines TRBV2 with TRBJ1-1; 9 nucleotides agree with TRBD1. V was clipped by 6 bases and J by 4 bases; unmatched bases: 6. Per germline, CDR1 SNHLY and CDR2 FYNNEI. The CDR3 has 14 amino acids. CDR3 region: CASSQQGAPTEAFF. As DNA, the CDR3 is TGTGCCAGCAGCCAACAGGGGGCTCCCACTGAAGCTTTCTTT.

The chain is built from TRBV28 and TRBJ2-1, with 11 bases aligning to TRBD2. The V gene's germline CDR1 is MDHEN and CDR2 SYDVKM. V lost 2 bases to trimming and J lost 8 bases; unmatched junction nucleotides: 5. This CDR3 spans 15 amino acids. The DNA for the CDR3 is TGTGCCAGCAGTTTAGTACTAGCGGGGGCCGATGAGCAGTTCTTC. Translated, it gives CASSLVLAGADEQFF.